The present T cell receptor beta chain was sequenced within a study of monozygotic twins with inflammatory bowel disease. General observations from the study: Compared with healthy twins, IBD patients shared fewer clonotypes with others, especially with disease activity.

To note about this clonotype: Its antigen is undetermined.

The CDR3 is 12 amino acids. Germline V gene data show CDR1 as SGHKS and CDR2 as YYEKEE (reference sequence). Eight separate reactions for every sample produced the cDNA. TCRdb processed the 5' RACE reads again and assigns one entry to each CDR3 protein, with no DNA. This sample's clone table lists more than 350,000 distinct CDR3 sequences. The source material was blood. The J gene is TRBJ2-7, the V gene TRBV5-5. The sequence derives from a human donor with ulcerative colitis or Crohn's disease, or a healthy co-twin of an affected twin (not recorded which). The CDR3 protein is CASSLNPIEQYF.